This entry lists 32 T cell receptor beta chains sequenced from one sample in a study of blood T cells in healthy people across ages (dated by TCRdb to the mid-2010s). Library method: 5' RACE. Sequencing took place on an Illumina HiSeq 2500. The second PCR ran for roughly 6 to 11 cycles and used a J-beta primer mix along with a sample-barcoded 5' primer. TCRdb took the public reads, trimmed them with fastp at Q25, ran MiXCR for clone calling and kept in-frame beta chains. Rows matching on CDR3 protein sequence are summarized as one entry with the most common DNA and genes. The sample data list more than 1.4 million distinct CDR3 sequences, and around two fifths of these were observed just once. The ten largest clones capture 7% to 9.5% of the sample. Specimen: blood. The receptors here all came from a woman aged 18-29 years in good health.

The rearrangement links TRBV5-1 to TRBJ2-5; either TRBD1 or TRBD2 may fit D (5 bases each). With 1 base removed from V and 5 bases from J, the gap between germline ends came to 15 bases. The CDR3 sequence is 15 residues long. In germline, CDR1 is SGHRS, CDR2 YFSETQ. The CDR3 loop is CASSLIHSGTETQYF. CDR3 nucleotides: TGCGCCAGCAGCTTGATACATTCGGGGACGGAGACCCAGTACTTC.

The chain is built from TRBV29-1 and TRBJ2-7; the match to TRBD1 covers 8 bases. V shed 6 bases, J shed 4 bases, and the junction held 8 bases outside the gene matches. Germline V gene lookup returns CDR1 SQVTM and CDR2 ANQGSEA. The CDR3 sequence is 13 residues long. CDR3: CSVATGVAYEQYF. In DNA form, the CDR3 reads TGCAGCGTAGCGACAGGGGTTGCATACGAGCAGTACTTC.

The CDR3 DNA reads TGCAGTGCCAGGTCTAGCGGGAGGGCCTCTTACGAGCAGTACTTC. Translated: CSARSSGRASYEQYF. The chain uses TRBV20-1 and TRBJ2-4, with 12 positions matching TRBD2. The assigned J gene may be wrong: the sequence end matches TRBJ2-7 better. Germline CDR1 reads DFQATT; CDR2 reads SNEGSKA (reference sequence). CDR3 size: 15 residues.

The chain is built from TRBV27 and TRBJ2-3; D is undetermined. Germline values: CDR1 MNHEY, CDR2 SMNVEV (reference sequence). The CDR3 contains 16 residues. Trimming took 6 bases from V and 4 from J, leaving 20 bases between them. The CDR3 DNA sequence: TGTGCCAGCAGGCCTTCGGGTGGGCCTTCGGCAGATACGCAGTATTTT. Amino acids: CASRPSGGPSADTQYF.

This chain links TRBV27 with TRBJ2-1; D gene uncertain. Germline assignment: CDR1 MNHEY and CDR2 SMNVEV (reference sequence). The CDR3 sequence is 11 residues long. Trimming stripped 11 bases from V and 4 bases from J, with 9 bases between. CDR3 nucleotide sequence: TGTGCCGGGGTCATGTACAATGAGCAGTTCTTC. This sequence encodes CAGVMYNEQFF.

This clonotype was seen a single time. As DNA, the CDR3 is TGTGCCAGCAGCTTAACGGTGGACGATGGCTACACCTTC. This codes for CASSLTVDDGYTF. V is TRBV7-3 and J is TRBJ1-2, with D hard to call. V lost 0 bases to trimming and J lost 6 bases, with 8 bases between them. This CDR3 is 13 amino acids long. The germline V gene has CDR1 SGHTA and CDR2 FQGTGA.

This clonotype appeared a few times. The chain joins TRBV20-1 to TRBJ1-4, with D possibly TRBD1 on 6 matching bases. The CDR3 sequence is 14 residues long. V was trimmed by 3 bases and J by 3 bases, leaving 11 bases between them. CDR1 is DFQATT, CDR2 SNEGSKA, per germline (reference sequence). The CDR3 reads CSARMTGPNEKLFF. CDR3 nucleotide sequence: TGCAGTGCTAGGATGACAGGACCTAATGAAAAACTGTTTTTT.

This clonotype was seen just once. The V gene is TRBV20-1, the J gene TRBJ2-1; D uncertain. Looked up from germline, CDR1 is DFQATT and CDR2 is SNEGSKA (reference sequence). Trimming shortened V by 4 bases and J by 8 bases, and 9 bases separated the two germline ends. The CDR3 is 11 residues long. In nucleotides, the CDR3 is TGCAGTGCTATGGTTTGGGATGAGCAGTTCTTC. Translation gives CSAMVWDEQFF.

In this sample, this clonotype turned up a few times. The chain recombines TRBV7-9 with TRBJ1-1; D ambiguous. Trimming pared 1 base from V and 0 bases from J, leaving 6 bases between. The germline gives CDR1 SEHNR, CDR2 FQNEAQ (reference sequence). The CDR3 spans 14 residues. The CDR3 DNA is TGTGCCAGCAGCTTAGTCGTTCTGAACACTGAAGCTTTCTTT. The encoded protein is CASSLVVLNTEAFF.

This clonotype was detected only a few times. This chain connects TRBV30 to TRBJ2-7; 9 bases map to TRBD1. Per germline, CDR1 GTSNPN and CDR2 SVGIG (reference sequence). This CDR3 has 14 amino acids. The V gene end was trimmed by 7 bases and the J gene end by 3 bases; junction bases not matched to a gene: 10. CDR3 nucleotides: TGTGCCTTCAAGCCCGGGACAGGGATCTACGAGCAGTACTTC. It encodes CAFKPGTGIYEQYF.

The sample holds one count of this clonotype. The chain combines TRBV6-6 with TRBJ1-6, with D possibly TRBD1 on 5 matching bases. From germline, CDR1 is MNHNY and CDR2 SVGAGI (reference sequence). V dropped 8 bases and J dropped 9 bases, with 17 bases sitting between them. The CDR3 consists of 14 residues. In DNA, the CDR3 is TGTGCCAGCGGGGAGGGACTCGGGGTTTCACCCCTCCACTTT. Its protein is CASGEGLGVSPLHF.

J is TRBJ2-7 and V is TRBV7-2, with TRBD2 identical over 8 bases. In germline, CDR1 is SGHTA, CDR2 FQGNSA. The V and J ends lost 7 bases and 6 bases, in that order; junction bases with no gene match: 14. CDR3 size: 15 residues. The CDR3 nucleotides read TGTGCCAGCACCCTCCTGGCTAGCGGGTCTGGCGAGCAGTACTTC. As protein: CASTLLASGSGEQYF.

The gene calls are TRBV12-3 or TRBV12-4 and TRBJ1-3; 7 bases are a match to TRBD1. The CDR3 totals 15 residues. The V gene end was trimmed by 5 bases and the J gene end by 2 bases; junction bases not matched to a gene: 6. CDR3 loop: CASSPRDRTGNTIYF. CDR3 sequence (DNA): TGTGCCAGCAGTCCCCGGGACAGAACTGGAAACACCATATATTTT.

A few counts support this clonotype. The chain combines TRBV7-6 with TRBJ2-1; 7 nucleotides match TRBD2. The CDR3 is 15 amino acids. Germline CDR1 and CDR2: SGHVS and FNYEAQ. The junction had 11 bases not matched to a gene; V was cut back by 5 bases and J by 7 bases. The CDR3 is CASSVFTGTINEQFF. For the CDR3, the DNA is TGTGCCAGCAGCGTTTTTACCGGGACTATAAATGAGCAGTTCTTC.

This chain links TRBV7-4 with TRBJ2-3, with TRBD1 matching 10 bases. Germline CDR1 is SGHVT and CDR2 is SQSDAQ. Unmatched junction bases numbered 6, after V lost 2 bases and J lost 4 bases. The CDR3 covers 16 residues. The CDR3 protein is CASSLIGGQGADTQYF. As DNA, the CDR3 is TGTGCCAGCAGCTTAATAGGAGGACAGGGGGCAGATACGCAGTATTTT. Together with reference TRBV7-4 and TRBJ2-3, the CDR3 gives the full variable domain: GAGVSQSPRYKVAKRGRDVALRCDSISGHVTLYWYRQTLGQGSEVLTYSQSDAQRDKSGRPSGRFSAERPERSVSTLKIQRTEQGDSAVYLCASSLIGGQGADTQYFGPGTRLTVL.

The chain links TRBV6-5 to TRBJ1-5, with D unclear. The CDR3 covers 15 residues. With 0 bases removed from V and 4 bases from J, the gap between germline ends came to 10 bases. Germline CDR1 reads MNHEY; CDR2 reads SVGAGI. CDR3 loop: CASSYSVLGNQPQHF. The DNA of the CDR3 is TGTGCCAGCAGTTACTCAGTCCTGGGAAATCAGCCCCAGCATTTT.

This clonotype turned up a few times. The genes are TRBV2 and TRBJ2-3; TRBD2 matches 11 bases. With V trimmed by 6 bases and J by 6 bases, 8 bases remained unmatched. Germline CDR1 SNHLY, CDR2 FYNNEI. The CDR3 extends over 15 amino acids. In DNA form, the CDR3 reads TGTGCCAGCAGCGTAGCGGGGGGGCAGTCCGATACGCAGTATTTT. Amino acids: CASSVAGGQSDTQYF.

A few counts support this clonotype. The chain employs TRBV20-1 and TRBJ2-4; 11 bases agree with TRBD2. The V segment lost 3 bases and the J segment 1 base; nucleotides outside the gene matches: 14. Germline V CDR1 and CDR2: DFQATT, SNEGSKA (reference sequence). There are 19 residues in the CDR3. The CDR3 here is CSARLSGTSGTVAKNIQYF. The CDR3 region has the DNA TGCAGTGCTAGGCTTTCCGGGACTAGCGGTACAGTGGCCAAAAACATTCAGTACTTC.

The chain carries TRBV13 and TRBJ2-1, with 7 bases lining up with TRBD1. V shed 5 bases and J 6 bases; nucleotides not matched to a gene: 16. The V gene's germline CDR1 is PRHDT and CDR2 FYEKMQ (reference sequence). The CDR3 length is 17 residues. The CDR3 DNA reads TGTGCCAGCAGCCAGGGTCTGACAGGGCCCATTCCCAATGAGCAGTTCTTC. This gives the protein CASSQGLTGPIPNEQFF.

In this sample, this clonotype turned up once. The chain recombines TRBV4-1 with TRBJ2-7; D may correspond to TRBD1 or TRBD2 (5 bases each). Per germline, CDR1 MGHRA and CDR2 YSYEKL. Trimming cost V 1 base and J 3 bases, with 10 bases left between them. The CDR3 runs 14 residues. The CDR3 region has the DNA TGCGCCAGCAGCCAAGGTCATGGGGGCTACGAGCAGTACTTC. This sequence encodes CASSQGHGGYEQYF.

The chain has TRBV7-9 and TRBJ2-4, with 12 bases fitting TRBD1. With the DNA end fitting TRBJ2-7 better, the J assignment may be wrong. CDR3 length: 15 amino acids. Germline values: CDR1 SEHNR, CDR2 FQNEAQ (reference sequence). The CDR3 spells CASSGRDRGHYEQYF. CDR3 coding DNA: TGTGCCAGCAGCGGACGGGACAGGGGGCACTACGAGCAGTACTTC.

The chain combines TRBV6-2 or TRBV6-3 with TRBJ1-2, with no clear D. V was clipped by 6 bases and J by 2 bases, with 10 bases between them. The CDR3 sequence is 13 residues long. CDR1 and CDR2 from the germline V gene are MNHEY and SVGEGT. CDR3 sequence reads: CASRDHENYGYTF. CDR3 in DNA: TGTGCCAGCAGGGACCACGAGAACTATGGCTACACCTTC.

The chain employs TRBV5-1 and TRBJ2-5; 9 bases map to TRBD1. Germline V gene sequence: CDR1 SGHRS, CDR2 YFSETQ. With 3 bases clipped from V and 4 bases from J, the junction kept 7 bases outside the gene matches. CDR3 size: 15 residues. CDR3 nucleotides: TGCGCCAGCAGCTGGACAGGGGCTAGACGAGAGACCCAGTACTTC. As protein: CASSWTGARRETQYF.

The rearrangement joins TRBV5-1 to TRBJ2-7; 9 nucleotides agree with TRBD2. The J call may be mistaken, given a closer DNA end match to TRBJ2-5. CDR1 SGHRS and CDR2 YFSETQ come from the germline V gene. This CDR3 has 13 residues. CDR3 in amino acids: CASSFELAGTQYF. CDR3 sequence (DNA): TGCGCCAGCAGCTTTGAACTAGCGGGGACCCAGTACTTC.

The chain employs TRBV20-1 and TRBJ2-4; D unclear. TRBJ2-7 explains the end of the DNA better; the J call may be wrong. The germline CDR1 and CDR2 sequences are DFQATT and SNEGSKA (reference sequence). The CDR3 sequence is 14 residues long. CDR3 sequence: CSASPQTDGYEQYF. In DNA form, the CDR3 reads TGCAGTGCTAGCCCCCAGACCGACGGTTACGAGCAGTACTTC.

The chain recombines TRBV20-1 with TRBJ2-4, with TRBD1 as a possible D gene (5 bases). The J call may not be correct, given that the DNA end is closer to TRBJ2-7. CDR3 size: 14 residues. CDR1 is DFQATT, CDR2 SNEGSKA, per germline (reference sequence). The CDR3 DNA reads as TGCAGTGCTAGAGGCCCAGGGAAGGCCTACGAGCAGTACTTC. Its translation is CSARGPGKAYEQYF.

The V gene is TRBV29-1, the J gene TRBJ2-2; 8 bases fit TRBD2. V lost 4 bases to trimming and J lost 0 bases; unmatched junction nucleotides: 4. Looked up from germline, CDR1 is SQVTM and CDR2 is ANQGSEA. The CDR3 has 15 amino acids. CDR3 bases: TGCAGCGTTGCTGCGGGGGGATCGAACACCGGGGAGCTGTTTTTT. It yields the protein CSVAAGGSNTGELFF.

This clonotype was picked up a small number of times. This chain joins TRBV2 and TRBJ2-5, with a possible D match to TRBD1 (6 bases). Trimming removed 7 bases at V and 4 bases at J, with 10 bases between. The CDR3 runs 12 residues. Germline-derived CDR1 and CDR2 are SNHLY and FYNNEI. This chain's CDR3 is CASKGHLETQYF. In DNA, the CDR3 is TGTGCCAGCAAGGGACATTTAGAGACCCAGTACTTC. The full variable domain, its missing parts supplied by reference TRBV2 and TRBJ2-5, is EPEVTQTPSHQVTQMGQEVILRCVPISNHLYFYWYRQILGQKVEFLVSFYNNEISEKSEIFDDQFSVERPDGSNFTLKIRSTKLEDSAMYFCASKGHLETQYFGPGTRLLVL.

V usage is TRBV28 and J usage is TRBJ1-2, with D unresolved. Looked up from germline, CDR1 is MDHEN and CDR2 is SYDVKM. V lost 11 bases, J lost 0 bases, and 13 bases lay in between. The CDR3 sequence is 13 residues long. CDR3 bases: TGTGCCGGCGTTGGAGGAGCTAACTATGGCTACACCTTC. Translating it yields CAGVGGANYGYTF.

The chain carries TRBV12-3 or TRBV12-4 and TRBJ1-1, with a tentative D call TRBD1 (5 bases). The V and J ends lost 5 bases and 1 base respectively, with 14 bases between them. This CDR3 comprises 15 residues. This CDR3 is CASSLFGGANTEAFF. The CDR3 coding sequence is TGTGCCAGCAGTCTATTTGGCGGGGCGAACACTGAAGCTTTCTTT.

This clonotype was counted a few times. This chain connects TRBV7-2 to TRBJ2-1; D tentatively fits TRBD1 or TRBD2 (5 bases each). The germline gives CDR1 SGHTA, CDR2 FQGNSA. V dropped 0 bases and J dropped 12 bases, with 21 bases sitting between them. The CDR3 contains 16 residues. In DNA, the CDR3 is TGTGCCAGCAGCTTAGCTGACAGTCGCTGGGGGAAGAGGCAGTTCTTC. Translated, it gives CASSLADSRWGKRQFF. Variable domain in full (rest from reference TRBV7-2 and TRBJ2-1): GAGVSQSPSNKVTEKGKDVELRCDPISGHTALYWYRQSLGQGLEFLIYFQGNSAPDKSGLPSDRFSAERTGGSVSTLTIQRTQQEDSAVYLCASSLADSRWGKRQFFGPGTRLTVL.

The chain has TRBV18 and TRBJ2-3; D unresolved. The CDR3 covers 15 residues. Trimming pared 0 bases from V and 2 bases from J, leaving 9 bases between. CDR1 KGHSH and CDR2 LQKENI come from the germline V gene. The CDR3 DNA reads TGTGCCAGCTCACCACCGACGGACCCCACAGATACGCAGTATTTT. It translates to CASSPPTDPTDTQYF.